This TCR beta chain stems from a study of tumour-infiltrating T cells in Burkitt lymphoma. Study information: This cohort included all epidemiological subtypes of Burkitt lymphoma. Productive clonality predicted overall and progression-free survival. Whole-study findings and limits: Several public clonotypes recurred in numerous Burkitt lymphoma patients.

Sequenced by immunoSEQ multiplex PCR; TCRdb stores in-frame clones only, minus some. The table includes about 500 clones, roughly 16% detected once. Notes on this clone: What it binds is unknown.

V lost 4 bases and J lost 7, with 19 bases in between. This CDR3 spans 15 amino acids. The V gene's germline CDR1 is MGHRA and CDR2 YSYEKL. The sample was tumor tissue. This TCR was sampled from a human donor with Burkitt lymphoma. The chain carries TRBV4-1 and TRBJ2-5; a weak D match, TRBD2 (6 bases). In nucleotides, the CDR3 is TGCGCCAGCAGCCCTGGAGGGGTAACACGGTTGACCCAGTACTTC. Its protein is CASSPGGVTRLTQYF.